This T cell receptor (beta chain) was sequenced for a study of cytomegalovirus exposure and HLA in healthy donors. J lost 4 bases, V lost 1 base, and 7 bases had no gene match. CDR3 size: 16 residues. Germline V gives CDR1 ENHRY, CDR2 SYGVKD. Both 60 Vbeta primers and 13 Jbeta primers went into the PCR. Some clones are missing from TCRdb's copy, which holds only in-frame ones; the method was immunoSEQ multiplex PCR. The profile shows roughly 34,000 clones, 60% to 70% of them singletons. The V and J genes are TRBV10-3 and TRBJ2-3, with 8 bases fitting TRBD1. Input material: PBMCs. The sequence derives from a man between 40 and 49 years old in good health and CMV-seropositive. The CDR3 spells CAISEYGTGTPDTQYF. The CDR3 region has the DNA TGTGCCATCAGTGAGTACGGGACAGGAACACCAGATACGCAGTATTTT.